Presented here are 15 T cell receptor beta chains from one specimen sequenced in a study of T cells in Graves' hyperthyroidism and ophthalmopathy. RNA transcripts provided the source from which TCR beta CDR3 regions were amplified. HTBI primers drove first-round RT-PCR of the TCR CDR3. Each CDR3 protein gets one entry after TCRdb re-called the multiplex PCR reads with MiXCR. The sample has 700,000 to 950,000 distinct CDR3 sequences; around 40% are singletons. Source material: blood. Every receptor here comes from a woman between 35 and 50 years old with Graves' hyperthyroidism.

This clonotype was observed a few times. CDR3: CASSPRRVGDVNTEAFF. CDR3 sequence (DNA): TGTGCCAGCAGCCCCAGGAGGGTTGGCGATGTGAACACTGAAGCTTTCTTT. The chain employs TRBV7-8 and TRBJ1-1; D is unclear. This CDR3 has 17 residues. The V and J ends lost 5 bases and 0 bases respectively, with 19 bases between them. From germline, CDR1 is SGHVS and CDR2 FQNEAQ.

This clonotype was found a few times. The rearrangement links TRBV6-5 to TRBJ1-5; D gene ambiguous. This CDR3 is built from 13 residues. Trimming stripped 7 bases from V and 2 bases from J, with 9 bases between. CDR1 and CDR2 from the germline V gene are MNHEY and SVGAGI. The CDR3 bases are TGTGCCAGCACCCACAAGGGCAATCAGCCCCAGCATTTT. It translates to CASTHKGNQPQHF.

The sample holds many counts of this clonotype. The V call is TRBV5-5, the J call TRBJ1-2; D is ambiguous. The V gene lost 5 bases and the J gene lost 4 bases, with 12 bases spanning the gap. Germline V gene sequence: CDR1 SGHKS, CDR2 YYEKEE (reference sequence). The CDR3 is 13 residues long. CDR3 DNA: TGTGCCAGCAGTGCGGCGCCTCCCTATGGCTACACCTTC. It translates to CASSAAPPYGYTF.

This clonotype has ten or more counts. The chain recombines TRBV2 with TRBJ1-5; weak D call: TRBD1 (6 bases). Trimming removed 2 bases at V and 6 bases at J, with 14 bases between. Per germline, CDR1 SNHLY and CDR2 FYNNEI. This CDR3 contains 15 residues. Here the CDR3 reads CASSELWGARQPQHF. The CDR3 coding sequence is TGTGCCAGCAGTGAACTATGGGGGGCTCGTCAGCCCCAGCATTTT.

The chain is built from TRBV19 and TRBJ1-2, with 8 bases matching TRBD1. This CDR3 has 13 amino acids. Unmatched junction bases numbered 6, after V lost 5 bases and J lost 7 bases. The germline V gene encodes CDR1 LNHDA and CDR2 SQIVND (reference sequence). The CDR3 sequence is CASSSQGAPGYTF. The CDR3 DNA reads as TGTGCCAGTAGTTCCCAGGGGGCGCCTGGCTACACCTTC.

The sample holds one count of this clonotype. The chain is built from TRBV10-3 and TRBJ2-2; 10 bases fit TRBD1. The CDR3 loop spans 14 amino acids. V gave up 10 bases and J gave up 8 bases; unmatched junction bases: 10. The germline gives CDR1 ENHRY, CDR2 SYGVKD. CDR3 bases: TGTGCCACACAACGGACAGGGGGTGGTGGGGAGCTGTTTTTT. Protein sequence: CATQRTGGGGELFF.

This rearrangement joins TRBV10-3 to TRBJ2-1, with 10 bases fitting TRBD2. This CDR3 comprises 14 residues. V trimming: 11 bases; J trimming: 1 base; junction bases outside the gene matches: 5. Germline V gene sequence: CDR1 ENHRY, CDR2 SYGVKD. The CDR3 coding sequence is TGTGCCGTCCAACTAGCGGGGTCCTACAATGAGCAGTTCTTC. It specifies CAVQLAGSYNEQFF.

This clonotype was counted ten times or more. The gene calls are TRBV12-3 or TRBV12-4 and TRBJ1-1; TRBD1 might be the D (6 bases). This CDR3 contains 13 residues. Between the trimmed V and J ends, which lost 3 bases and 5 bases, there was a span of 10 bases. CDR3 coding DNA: TGTGCCAGCAGTTTCTCAGGGGTTACTGAAGCTTTCTTT. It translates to CASSFSGVTEAFF.

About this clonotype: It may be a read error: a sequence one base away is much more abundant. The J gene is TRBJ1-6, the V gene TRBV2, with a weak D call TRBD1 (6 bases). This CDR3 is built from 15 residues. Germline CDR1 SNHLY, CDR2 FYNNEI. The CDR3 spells CASIDGQILYSPPHF. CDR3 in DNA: TGTGCCAGCATAGATGGACAGATATTATATTCACCCCCCCACTTT.

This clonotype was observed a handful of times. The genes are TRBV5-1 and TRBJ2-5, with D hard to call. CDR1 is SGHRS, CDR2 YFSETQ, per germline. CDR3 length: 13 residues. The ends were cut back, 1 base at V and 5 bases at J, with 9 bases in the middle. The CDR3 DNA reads TGCGCCAGCAGCTTGTCCGTCCCGGAGACCCAGTACTTC. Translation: CASSLSVPETQYF.

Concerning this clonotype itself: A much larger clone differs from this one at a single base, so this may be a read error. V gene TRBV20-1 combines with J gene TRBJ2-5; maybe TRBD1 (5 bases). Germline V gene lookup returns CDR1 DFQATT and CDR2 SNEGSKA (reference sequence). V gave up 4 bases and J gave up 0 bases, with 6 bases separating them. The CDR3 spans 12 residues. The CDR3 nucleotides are TGCAGTGCTATGACAGACCAAGAGACCCAGTACTTC. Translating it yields CSAMTDQETQYF.

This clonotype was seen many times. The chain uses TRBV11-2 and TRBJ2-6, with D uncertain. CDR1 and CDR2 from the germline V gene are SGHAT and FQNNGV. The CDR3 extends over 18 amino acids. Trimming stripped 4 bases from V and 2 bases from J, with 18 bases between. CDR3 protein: CASSWRMVTRAGANVLTF. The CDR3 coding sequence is TGTGCCAGCAGCTGGCGGATGGTAACAAGGGCTGGGGCCAACGTCCTGACTTTC.

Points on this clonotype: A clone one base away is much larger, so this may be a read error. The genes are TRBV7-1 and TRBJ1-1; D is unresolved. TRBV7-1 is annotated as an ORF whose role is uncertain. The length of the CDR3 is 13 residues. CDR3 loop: CASSSQTNTEASF. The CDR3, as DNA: TGTGCCAGCAGCTCACAAACTAACACTGAAGCTTCCTTT.

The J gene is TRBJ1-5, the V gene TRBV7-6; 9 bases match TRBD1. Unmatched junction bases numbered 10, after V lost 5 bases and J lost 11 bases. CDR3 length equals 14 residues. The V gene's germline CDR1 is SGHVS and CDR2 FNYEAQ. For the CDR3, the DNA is TGTGCCAGCAGCCGGACAGGGGAAGGGGAGACCCAGCATTTT. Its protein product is CASSRTGEGETQHF.

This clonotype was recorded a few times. CDR3 nucleotide sequence: TGTGCCAGCAGCTTAGTAGCGGGAGGGCCGGGGGAGACCCAGTACTTC. Translated, it gives CASSLVAGGPGETQYF. V is TRBV7-2 and J is TRBJ2-5; TRBD2 matches at 11 bases. The V gene end was trimmed by 1 base and the J gene end by 5 bases; junction bases not matched to a gene: 6. Germline V gene sequence: CDR1 SGHTA, CDR2 FQGNSA. The CDR3 is 16 residues long.